Presented here are 21 T cell receptor beta chains from one specimen sequenced in a study of cytomegalovirus exposure and HLA in healthy donors. The study ran its PCR with 60 Vbeta and 13 Jbeta primers. Only in-frame clones appear in the TCRdb table, and some are missing; sequencing was by immunoSEQ multiplex PCR. This table holds around 210,000 clones, over 65% found once. Sequenced: PBMCs. Source of these receptors: a woman aged 25 to 39 in good health and CMV-seronegative.

This chain links TRBV2 with TRBJ2-7, with TRBD2 matching over 11 bases. The trim removed 6 bases at V and 1 base at J, leaving 2 bases unmatched. The CDR3 runs 14 residues. Germline CDR1 is SNHLY and CDR2 is FYNNEI. CDR3 amino acids: CASSGTSGSYEQYF. In nucleotides, the CDR3 is TGTGCCAGCAGCGGGACTAGCGGTTCCTACGAGCAGTACTTC.

The CDR3 protein is CASSFDRLAKNIQYF. Here the CDR3 DNA reads TGCGCCAGCAGCTTTGACAGGTTAGCCAAAAACATTCAGTACTTC. This rearrangement joins TRBV5-1 to TRBJ2-4, with D perhaps matching TRBD1 (6 bases). Germline CDR1 reads SGHRS; CDR2 reads YFSETQ. The CDR3 is made up of 15 amino acids. Trimming took off 2 bases at V and 0 bases at J, with 9 bases between the two ends.

This sequence joins TRBV10-3 and TRBJ2-1; weak D call: TRBD1 (7 bases). The V gene's germline CDR1 is ENHRY and CDR2 SYGVKD. The CDR3 consists of 15 residues. Trimming cost V 8 bases and J 5 bases, with 19 bases left between them. The CDR3 region is CAISGTERVNNEQFF. Written as DNA, the CDR3 is TGTGCCATCTCCGGGACAGAGCGGGTCAACAATGAGCAGTTCTTC.

The chain joins TRBV4-1 to TRBJ2-7; 7 positions agree with TRBD1. Germline assignment: CDR1 MGHRA and CDR2 YSYEKL. CDR3 size: 15 residues. Trimming at V came to 2 bases and at J to 0 bases, leaving 4 bases not matched to a gene. CDR3 sequence (DNA): TGCGCCAGCAGCCAACTACAGGGGAGCTCCTACGAGCAGTACTTC. Translation gives CASSQLQGSSYEQYF.

CDR3 in amino acids: CASSVGSEYGYTF. The CDR3 nucleotides read TGTGCCAGCAGCGTAGGGTCAGAATATGGCTACACCTTC. The chain employs TRBV9 and TRBJ1-2; D is undetermined. The length of the CDR3 is 13 residues. Per the germline V gene, CDR1 is SGDLS and CDR2 is YYNGEE. With 0 bases removed from V and 5 bases from J, the gap between germline ends came to 8 bases.

CDR3 protein: CAISDRERNTEAFF. DNA of the CDR3: TGTGCCATCAGTGATCGGGAGCGCAACACTGAAGCTTTCTTT. The J gene is TRBJ1-1, the V gene TRBV10-3, with D uncertain. V was trimmed by 3 bases and J by 2 bases, leaving 10 bases between them. Germline CDR1 and CDR2: ENHRY and SYGVKD. CDR3 length: 14 residues.

Of note for this clone: The junction departs from germline at one end; a sequencing error may be responsible. In DNA form, the CDR3 reads TGTGCCGGCAGCTTACCGGGGACAGCCTCGAACACCGGGGAGCTGTTTTTT. It encodes CAGSLPGTASNTGELFF. The gene calls are TRBV7-9 and TRBJ2-2; 7 bases are a match to TRBD1. This CDR3 has 17 residues. CDR1 is SEHNR and CDR2 is FQNEAQ in the germline V gene (reference sequence).

This clone appeared once. V is TRBV6-1 and J is TRBJ1-4; perhaps TRBD1 as D (6 bases). Germline V lookup: CDR1 MNHNS, CDR2 SASEGT. The CDR3 spans 14 residues. The V and J ends lost 5 bases and 8 bases respectively, with 15 bases between them. The CDR3 bases are TGTGCCAGCAGTCCCGACTTCAGGGGAGAAAAACTGTTTTTT. Translating it yields CASSPDFRGEKLFF.

The chain combines TRBV6-5 with TRBJ1-2, with 7 bases aligning to TRBD1. The germline gives CDR1 MNHEY, CDR2 SVGAGI. This CDR3 has 14 amino acids. The V and J ends lost 6 bases and 5 bases, in that order; junction bases with no gene match: 9. CDR3 nucleotides: TGTGCCAGCAGGTGGTCCGGGACAGCTTATGGCTACACCTTC. Protein: CASRWSGTAYGYTF.

This chain links TRBV28 with TRBJ1-2; D may be TRBD1 (5 bases). Germline V gives CDR1 MDHEN, CDR2 SYDVKM. V was clipped by 3 bases and J by 9 bases, with 11 bases between them. The CDR3 is 12 amino acids. The CDR3 spells CASSLAGCSYTF. In DNA, the CDR3 is TGTGCCAGCAGTTTGGCAGGGTGTAGCTACACCTTC.

The chain employs TRBV15 and TRBJ2-3; D uncertain. This CDR3 comprises 17 residues. V was cut by 1 base and J by 1 base, with 15 bases left in between. From germline, CDR1 is LNHNV and CDR2 YYDKDF (reference sequence). CDR3 DNA sequence: TGTGCCACCAGCAGAGTGGTCAGGTCTTTAGGCACAGATACGCAGTATTTT. As protein: CATSRVVRSLGTDTQYF.

This chain links TRBV7-9 with TRBJ1-3; 9 nucleotides line up with TRBD1. The CDR3 has 19 amino acids. V trimming: 3 bases; J trimming: 2 bases; junction bases outside the gene matches: 14. The germline CDR1 and CDR2 sequences are SEHNR and FQNEAQ (reference sequence). The CDR3: CASSFSIRGQGWTGNTIYF. CDR3 DNA: TGTGCCAGCAGCTTTAGTATCAGGGGACAGGGATGGACTGGAAACACCATATATTTT.

The chain couples TRBV9 to TRBJ2-1; TRBD2 agrees at 11 bases. Germline loops: CDR1 SGDLS, CDR2 YYNGEE. CDR3 length: 14 amino acids. V was pared by 2 bases and J by 6 bases, with 1 base of the junction left unmatched. CDR3 DNA: TGTGCCAGCAGCGTTAGCGGGAGGGGCAATGAGCAGTTCTTC. Translated, it gives CASSVSGRGNEQFF. Full variable domain (rest looked up from reference TRBV9 and TRBJ2-1): DSGVTQTPKHLITATGQRVTLRCSPRSGDLSVYWYQQSLDQGLQFLIQYYNGEERAKGNILERFSAQQFPDLHSELNLSSLELGDSALYFCASSVSGRGNEQFFGPGTRLTVL.

The genes are TRBV19 and TRBJ2-1; 9 bases align to TRBD2. Trimming took 6 bases from V and 7 from J; bases not matched to a gene: 19. In germline, CDR1 is LNHDA, CDR2 SQIVND (reference sequence). CDR3 length: 18 amino acids. The CDR3 is CASSVPSGLAGLGNEQFF. CDR3 bases: TGTGCCAGTAGCGTTCCCTCTGGGCTAGCGGGGTTGGGGAATGAGCAGTTCTTC.

This clone came up once. The chain carries TRBV5-1 and TRBJ1-1, with unresolved D. Germline V lookup: CDR1 SGHRS, CDR2 YFSETQ. Trimming left V 4 bases short and J 0 bases short, with 10 bases between. The CDR3 covers 14 residues. The CDR3 region has the DNA TGCGCCAGCAGCCCCGACGGGTTGAACACTGAAGCTTTCTTT. Translation: CASSPDGLNTEAFF. The whole variable domain, filled in from reference TRBV5-1 and TRBJ1-1, reads KAGVTQTPRYLIKTRGQQVTLSCSPISGHRSVSWYQQTPGQGLQFLFEYFSETQRNKGNFPGRFSGRQFSNSRSEMNVSTLELGDSALYLCASSPDGLNTEAFFGQGTRLTVV.

This CDR3 is CASSLGGTNEKLFF. The DNA for the CDR3 is TGTGCCAGCAGCTTGGGGGGAACTAATGAAAAACTGTTTTTT. The chain is built from TRBV7-6 and TRBJ1-4; maybe TRBD1 (5 bases). V lost 3 bases to trimming and J lost 1 base, with 6 bases between them. CDR3 size: 14 residues. Germline CDR1 reads SGHVS; CDR2 reads FNYEAQ.

This chain links TRBV6-1 with TRBJ2-3, with 11 bases that match TRBD2. The germline CDR1 and CDR2 sequences are MNHNS and SASEGT. The CDR3 contains 19 residues. V trimming: 2 bases; J trimming: 0 bases; junction bases outside the gene matches: 10. The CDR3 bases are TGTGCCAGCAGTGAAACTAGCGGGGGCGATTCTTCTAGCACAGATACGCAGTATTTT. Encoded protein: CASSETSGGDSSSTDTQYF.

The chain carries TRBV29-1 and TRBJ2-7; D is uncertain. The CDR3 has 14 residues. The ends were cut back, 1 base at V and 0 bases at J, with 10 bases in the middle. Germline CDR1 SQVTM, CDR2 ANQGSEA. CDR3 in DNA: TGCAGCGTTGAAGGAAACAGCATCTCCTACGAGCAGTACTTC. Translation: CSVEGNSISYEQYF.

This chain uses TRBV4-1 with TRBJ2-7; TRBD2 matches 13 bases. CDR1 and CDR2 (germline): MGHRA, YSYEKL. With V trimmed by 3 bases and J by 6 bases, 8 bases remained unmatched. There are 16 residues in the CDR3. CDR3 sequence (DNA): TGCGCCAGCAGCCAGGCAGGACTAGCGGGAGATCTCGAGCAGTACTTC. Translated, it gives CASSQAGLAGDLEQYF.

V is TRBV7-9 and J is TRBJ2-2, with D possibly being TRBD2 (5 bases). The V end was cut by 5 bases, the J end by 6 bases, with 10 bases between. This CDR3 has 13 amino acids. Germline CDR1 SEHNR, CDR2 FQNEAQ (reference sequence). The CDR3, as DNA: TGTGCCAGCAGCCCGAGGGATGCCGGGGAGCTGTTTTTT. This codes for CASSPRDAGELFF.

The chain couples TRBV6-5 to TRBJ1-6, with 7 nucleotides matching TRBD1. The CDR3 sequence is 15 residues long. Germline assignment: CDR1 MNHEY and CDR2 SVGAGI. The J segment lost 8 bases and the V segment lost 0 bases, leaving 4 bases of the junction unmatched. The CDR3 DNA follows: TGTGCCAGCAGTTACTCCAACAGGGGTGATTCACCCCTCCACTTT. Amino acids: CASSYSNRGDSPLHF.